The 21 T cell receptor beta chains below were found in one sample sequenced in a study of blood T cell repertoires in COVID-19 (dated by TCRdb to the early 2020s). Library preparation used the immunoSEQ multiplex PCR assay. TCRdb obtained this table from immuneACCESS and retained in-frame rearrangements with V and J assigned. These tables miss some clones; where compared with another copy, unresolved V genes account for less than half of the shortfall, and the remainder is unexplained. The sample data list about 21,000 clones, and around 92% of these were observed just once. Clones ranked in the top ten supply roughly 7.5% of the sample. The sample was peripheral blood. The receptors originated from a man in his 70s with active COVID-19.

The V and J genes are TRBV7-9 and TRBJ2-7; no definite D call. Germline V gene lookup returns CDR1 SEHNR and CDR2 FQNEAQ (reference sequence). V was clipped by 0 bases and J by 6 bases, with 12 bases between them. CDR3 length: 14 amino acids. CDR3 amino acids: CASSLAGAVGEQYF. The CDR3 DNA sequence: TGTGCCAGCAGCTTAGCAGGAGCAGTTGGCGAGCAGTACTTC.

V and J are TRBV10-3 and TRBJ1-5; 11 nucleotides line up with TRBD1. This CDR3 is built from 15 residues. The germline V gene encodes CDR1 ENHRY and CDR2 SYGVKD. V gave up 4 bases and J gave up 5 bases; unmatched junction bases: 4. The CDR3 loop reads CAISGPGQGDQPQHF. The DNA for the CDR3 is TGTGCCATCAGTGGGCCGGGACAGGGGGATCAGCCCCAGCATTTT.

The rearrangement uses TRBV19 and TRBJ1-5, with TRBD1 matching over 12 bases. CDR3 length equals 19 residues. Germline V gives CDR1 LNHDA, CDR2 SQIVND (reference sequence). The V and J ends lost 1 base and 4 bases, in that order; junction bases with no gene match: 11. CDR3 residues: CASSIVPTGTGGGNQPQHF. The CDR3 nucleotides read TGTGCCAGTAGTATAGTTCCGACCGGGACAGGGGGCGGTAATCAGCCCCAGCATTTT.

The rearrangement uses TRBV10-3 and TRBJ2-3; D gene unclear. The CDR3 is 14 amino acids. The germline V gene has CDR1 ENHRY and CDR2 SYGVKD. V lost 8 bases and J 1 base, leaving 13 bases between the germline ends. CDR3 bases: TGTGCCATCGTTTCGGATGCGGGCACAGATACGCAGTATTTT. This codes for CAIVSDAGTDTQYF.

The chain combines TRBV15 with TRBJ2-7; D is possibly TRBD1 (5 bases). This CDR3 has 14 amino acids. V was shortened by 4 bases and J by 0 bases, with 10 bases between the two germline ends. In germline, CDR1 is LNHNV, CDR2 YYDKDF (reference sequence). The CDR3, as DNA: TGTGCCACCAGCACTGACCAGGGCTCCTACGAGCAGTACTTC. Translating gives CATSTDQGSYEQYF.

The rearrangement uses TRBV7-2 and TRBJ1-2; 8 bases match TRBD1. The CDR3 has 12 residues. Germline-derived CDR1 and CDR2 are SGHTA and FQGNSA. The J segment lost 8 bases and the V segment lost 3 bases, leaving 2 bases of the junction unmatched. The CDR3 nucleotides are TGTGCCAGCAGCTTGACAGGGGCAGGCTACACCTTC. Its translation is CASSLTGAGYTF.

The chain couples TRBV28 to TRBJ2-5, with D tentatively TRBD1 (5 bases). Germline CDR1 MDHEN, CDR2 SYDVKM. The length of the CDR3 is 14 residues. Trimming took off 3 bases at V and 0 bases at J, with 8 bases between the two ends. CDR3 sequence reads: CASSLVRDQETQYF. In nucleotides, the CDR3 is TGTGCCAGCAGTTTGGTCAGGGACCAAGAGACCCAGTACTTC.

The chain links TRBV30 to TRBJ1-5; unclear D gene. Germline assignment: CDR1 GTSNPN and CDR2 SVGIG (reference sequence). Trimming took 2 bases from V and 1 from J, leaving 6 bases between them. This CDR3 is 13 amino acids long. This chain's CDR3 is CAWSPGSNQPQHF. As DNA, the CDR3 is TGTGCCTGGAGTCCCGGGAGCAATCAGCCCCAGCATTTT.

This chain connects TRBV19 to TRBJ1-1; 9 nucleotides agree with TRBD1. Germline V gene sequence: CDR1 LNHDA, CDR2 SQIVND (reference sequence). The CDR3 is 12 residues long. Trimming removed 9 bases from V and 4 bases from J; junction bases left unmatched: 3. For the CDR3, the DNA is TGTGCCAGCGGGACAGGGTTCACTGAAGCTTTCTTT. Translation: CASGTGFTEAFF.

The CDR3, as DNA: TGTGCCAGCAGCAAAGCTAACCGGGACACCTACGAGCAGTACTTC. Residues: CASSKANRDTYEQYF. V and J are TRBV21-1 and TRBJ2-7; the table's D call, TRBD1, has no DNA check behind it. TRBV21-1 is a pseudogene locus. The CDR3 totals 15 residues.

The chain carries TRBV5-1 and TRBJ2-7, with 12 nucleotides matching TRBD1. V dropped 4 bases and J dropped 4; count of bases not matched to a gene: 3. Germline V lookup: CDR1 SGHRS, CDR2 YFSETQ. The CDR3 sequence is 14 residues long. For the CDR3, the DNA is TGCGCCAGCAGCGGGGGACAGGGGGCTTACGAGCAGTACTTC. It encodes CASSGGQGAYEQYF.

V is TRBV6-5 and J is TRBJ1-1; 11 bases agree with TRBD1. CDR1 MNHEY and CDR2 SVGAGI come from the germline V gene. The CDR3 length is 14 residues. V lost 2 bases to trimming and J lost 4 bases; unmatched junction nucleotides: 0. CDR3: CASSYGTGGTEAFF. In DNA form, the CDR3 reads TGTGCCAGCAGTTACGGGACAGGGGGCACTGAAGCTTTCTTT.

This chain joins TRBV3-1 (or the pseudogene TRBV3-2) and TRBJ1-1, with a possible D match to TRBD1 (5 bases). Germline lookup yields CDR1 LGHDT and CDR2 YNNKEL (reference sequence). This CDR3 has 15 residues. Trimming removed 1 base at V and 5 bases at J, with 14 bases between. The chain's CDR3 is CASSQGTGGNTEAFF. CDR3 DNA: TGTGCCAGCAGCCAAGGGACCGGGGGAAATACTGAAGCTTTCTTT.

The V and J genes are TRBV6-2 or TRBV6-3 and TRBJ2-5, with 10 bases fitting TRBD2. The CDR3 is 17 residues long. V lost 6 bases to trimming and J lost 7 bases; unmatched junction nucleotides: 17. Germline V CDR1 and CDR2: MNHEY, SVGEGT. CDR3 region: CASSRRTSGGELWTQYF. The CDR3 bases are TGTGCCAGCAGCCGACGGACTAGCGGAGGGGAGTTGTGGACCCAGTACTTC.

V usage is TRBV7-9 and J usage is TRBJ2-1; 7 positions agree with TRBD2. CDR3 length: 15 residues. V shed 3 bases and J 1 base; nucleotides not matched to a gene: 3. CDR1 and CDR2 (germline): SEHNR, FQNEAQ (reference sequence). The CDR3 DNA reads TGTGCCAGCAGCTTTTCTAGCGGTTCCTACAATGAGCAGTTCTTC. This encodes CASSFSSGSYNEQFF.

This rearrangement joins TRBV5-1 to TRBJ2-2; D possibly corresponds to TRBD1 (6 bases). The CDR3 length is 15 residues. Per the germline V gene, CDR1 is SGHRS and CDR2 is YFSETQ. V was clipped by 0 bases and J by 2 bases, with 8 bases between them. DNA of the CDR3: TGCGCCAGCAGCTTGGTGGGACAAAACACCGGGGAGCTGTTTTTT. It is translated as CASSLVGQNTGELFF.

The CDR3 is CASSQDERNTEAFF. For the CDR3, the DNA is TGCGCCAGCAGCCAAGATGAGAGGAACACTGAAGCTTTCTTT. The chain recombines TRBV4-1 with TRBJ1-1, with no clear D. Between the trimmed V and J ends, which lost 0 bases and 1 base, there was a span of 6 bases. Germline-derived CDR1 and CDR2 are MGHRA and YSYEKL. The CDR3 contains 14 residues.

This clone was detected once. The chain joins TRBV4-2 to TRBJ2-2; D is ambiguous. Trimming cost V 0 bases and J 7 bases, with 9 bases left between them. Germline CDR1 reads LGHNA; CDR2 reads YNFKEQ. The CDR3 length is 14 residues. This CDR3 is CASSQDLPIGELFF. In nucleotides, the CDR3 is TGTGCCAGCAGCCAAGACCTACCGATCGGGGAGCTGTTTTTT.

V is TRBV24-1 and J is TRBJ2-7; TRBD1 matches at 7 bases. CDR1 is KGHDR and CDR2 is SFDVKD in the germline V gene. The trim removed 12 bases at V and 0 bases at J, leaving 10 bases unmatched. The CDR3 consists of 14 residues. For the CDR3, the DNA is TGTGCCGTGAGCAAGGGACAGTCCTCCTACGAGCAGTACTTC. This codes for CAVSKGQSSYEQYF.

V is TRBV6-6 and J is TRBJ2-7; 13 bases are a match to TRBD2. The CDR3 sequence is 15 residues long. Germline V gene data show CDR1 as MNHNY and CDR2 as SVGAGI (reference sequence). J lost 5 bases, V lost 3 bases, and 4 bases had no gene match. CDR3 in amino acids: CASSYRGLAGDEQYF. The CDR3 DNA is TGTGCCAGCAGTTATCGCGGACTAGCGGGAGACGAGCAGTACTTC.

The rearrangement joins TRBV9 to TRBJ2-2, with TRBD1 matching over 8 bases. Trimming cost V 0 bases and J 7 bases; bases outside gene matches: 5. The length of the CDR3 is 15 residues. Germline V gene data show CDR1 as SGDLS and CDR2 as YYNGEE. CDR3 sequence: CASSVAGGGHGELFF. CDR3 sequence (DNA): TGTGCCAGCAGCGTAGCAGGGGGCGGTCACGGGGAGCTGTTTTTT.